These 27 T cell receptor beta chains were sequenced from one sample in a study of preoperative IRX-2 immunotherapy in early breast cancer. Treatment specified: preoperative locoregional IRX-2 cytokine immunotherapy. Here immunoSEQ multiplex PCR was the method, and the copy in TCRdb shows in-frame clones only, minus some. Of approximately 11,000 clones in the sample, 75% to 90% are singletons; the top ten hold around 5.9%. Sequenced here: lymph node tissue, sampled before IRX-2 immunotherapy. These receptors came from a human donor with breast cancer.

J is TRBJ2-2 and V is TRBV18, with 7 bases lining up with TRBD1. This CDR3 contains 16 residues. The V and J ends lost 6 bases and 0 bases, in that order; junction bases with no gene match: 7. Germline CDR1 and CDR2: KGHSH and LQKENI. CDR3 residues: CASSEIGTANTGELFF. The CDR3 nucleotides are TGTGCCAGCTCTGAAATCGGGACAGCGAACACCGGGGAGCTGTTTTTT.

CDR3 sequence (DNA): TGTGCCAGCAGCCCCGAGTTTGGGCTCAATCAGCCCCAGCATTTT. Its protein is CASSPEFGLNQPQHF. The rearrangement uses TRBV7-7 and TRBJ1-5; D not certain. Per the germline V gene, CDR1 is SSHAT and CDR2 is FNYEAQ (reference sequence). The CDR3 runs 15 residues. V lost 5 bases to trimming and J lost 3 bases, with 14 bases between them. Combining the CDR3 with reference TRBV7-7 and TRBJ1-5 gives the whole variable domain GAGVSQSPRYKVTKRGQDVTLRCDPISSHATLYWYQQALGQGPEFLTYFNYEAQPDKSGLPSDRFSAERPEGSISTLTIQRTEQRDSAMYRCASSPEFGLNQPQHFGDGTRLSIL.

CDR3 sequence (DNA): TGCGCCAGCAGCTTGGTCCGTGACAGCATGAACACTGAAGCTTTCTTT. Its protein product is CASSLVRDSMNTEAFF. V and J are TRBV5-1 and TRBJ1-1, with D perhaps TRBD1 (5 bases). The length of the CDR3 is 16 residues. Per the germline V gene, CDR1 is SGHRS and CDR2 is YFSETQ. Deletions cut 0 bases from V and 0 bases from J, with 12 bases between.

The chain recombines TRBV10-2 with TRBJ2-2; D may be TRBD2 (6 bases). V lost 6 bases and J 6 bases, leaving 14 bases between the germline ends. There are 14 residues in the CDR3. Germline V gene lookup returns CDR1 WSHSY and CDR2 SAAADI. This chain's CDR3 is CASSYLRGAGELFF. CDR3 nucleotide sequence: TGCGCCAGCAGCTACCTACGCGGGGCCGGGGAGCTGTTTTTT.

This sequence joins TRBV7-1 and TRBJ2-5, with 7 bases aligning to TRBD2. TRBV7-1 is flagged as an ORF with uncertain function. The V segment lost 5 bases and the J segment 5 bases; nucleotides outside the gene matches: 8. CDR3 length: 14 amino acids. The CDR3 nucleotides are TGTGCCAGCAGCCACCGCGGGCGGGAGGAGACCCAGTACTTC. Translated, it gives CASSHRGREETQYF.

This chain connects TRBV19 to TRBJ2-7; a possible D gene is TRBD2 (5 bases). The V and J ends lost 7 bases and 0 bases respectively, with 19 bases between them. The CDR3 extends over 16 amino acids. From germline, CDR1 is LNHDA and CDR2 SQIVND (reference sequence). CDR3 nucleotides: TGTGCCAGTACCCTCGGGATTACCGCTAGCTCCTACGAGCAGTACTTC. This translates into CASTLGITASSYEQYF.

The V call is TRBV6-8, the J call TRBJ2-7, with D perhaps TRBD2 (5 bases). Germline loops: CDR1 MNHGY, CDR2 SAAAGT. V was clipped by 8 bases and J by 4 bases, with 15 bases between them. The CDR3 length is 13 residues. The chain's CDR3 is CASGLQRVYEQYF. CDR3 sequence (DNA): TGTGCCAGCGGACTCCAGAGAGTATACGAGCAGTACTTC.

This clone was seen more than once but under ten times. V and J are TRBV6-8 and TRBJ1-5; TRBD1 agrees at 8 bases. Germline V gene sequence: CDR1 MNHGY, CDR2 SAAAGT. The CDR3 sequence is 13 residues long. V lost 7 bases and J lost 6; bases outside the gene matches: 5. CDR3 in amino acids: CASTAGGGQPQHF. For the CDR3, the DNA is TGTGCCAGCACCGCAGGGGGCGGTCAGCCCCAGCATTTT.

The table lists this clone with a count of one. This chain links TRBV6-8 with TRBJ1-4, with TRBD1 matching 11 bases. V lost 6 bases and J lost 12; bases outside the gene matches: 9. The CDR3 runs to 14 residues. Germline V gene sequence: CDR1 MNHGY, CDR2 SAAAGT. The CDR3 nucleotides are TGTGCCAGCAGCGTCGGACAGGGGGCGAGACAACTGTTTTTT. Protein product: CASSVGQGARQLFF.

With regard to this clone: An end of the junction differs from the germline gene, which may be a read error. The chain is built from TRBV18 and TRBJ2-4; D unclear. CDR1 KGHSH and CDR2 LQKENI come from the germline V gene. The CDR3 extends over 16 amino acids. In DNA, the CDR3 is TGTGCCAGCTCACCTTCACTAACACCGGGCGTTAACATTCAGTATTTC. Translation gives CASSPSLTPGVNIQYF.

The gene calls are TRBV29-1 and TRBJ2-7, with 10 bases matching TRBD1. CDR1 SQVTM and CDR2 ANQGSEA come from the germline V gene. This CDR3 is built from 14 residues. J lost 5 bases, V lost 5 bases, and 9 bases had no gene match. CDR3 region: CSVTMGQGFNEQYF. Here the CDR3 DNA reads TGCAGCGTTACTATGGGACAGGGGTTCAACGAGCAGTACTTC.

CDR3 loop: CSVRGTGVKGAFF. The CDR3 coding sequence is TGCAGCGTACGCGGGACAGGGGTAAAGGGAGCTTTCTTT. The chain has TRBV29-1 and TRBJ1-1; 10 nucleotides line up with TRBD1. Trimming cost V 6 bases and J 10 bases; bases outside gene matches: 11. The CDR3 sequence is 13 residues long. CDR1 is SQVTM and CDR2 is ANQGSEA in the germline V gene. Full variable domain (outside the CDR3, taken from reference TRBV29-1 and TRBJ1-1): SAVISQKPSRDICQRGTSLTIQCQVDSQVTMMFWYRQQPGQSLTLIATANQGSEATYESGFVIDKFPISRPNLTFSTLTVSNMSPEDSSIYLCSVRGTGVKGAFFGQGTRLTVV.

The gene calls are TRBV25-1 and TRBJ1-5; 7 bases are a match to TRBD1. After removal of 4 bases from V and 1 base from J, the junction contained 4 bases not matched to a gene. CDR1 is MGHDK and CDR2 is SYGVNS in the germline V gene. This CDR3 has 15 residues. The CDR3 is CASSAMTGSNQPQHF. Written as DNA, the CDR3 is TGTGCCAGCAGTGCCATGACAGGGAGCAATCAGCCCCAGCATTTT.

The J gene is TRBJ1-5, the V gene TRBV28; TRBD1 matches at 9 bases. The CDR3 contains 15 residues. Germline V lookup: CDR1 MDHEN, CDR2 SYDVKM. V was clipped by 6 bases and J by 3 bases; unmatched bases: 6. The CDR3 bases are TGTGCCAGCAGGAGCCGGGACAGGGACAATCAGCCCCAGCATTTT. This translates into CASRSRDRDNQPQHF.

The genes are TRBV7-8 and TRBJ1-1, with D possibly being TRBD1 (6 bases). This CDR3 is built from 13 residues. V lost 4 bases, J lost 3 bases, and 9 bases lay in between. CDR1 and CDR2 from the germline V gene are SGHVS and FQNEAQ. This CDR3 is CASSSQGYTEAFF. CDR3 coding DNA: TGTGCCAGCAGCTCACAGGGATACACTGAAGCTTTCTTT.

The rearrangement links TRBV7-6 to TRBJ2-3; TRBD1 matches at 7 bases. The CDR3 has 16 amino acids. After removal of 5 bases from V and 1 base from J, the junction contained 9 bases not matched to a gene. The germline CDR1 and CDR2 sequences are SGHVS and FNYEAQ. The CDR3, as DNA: TGTGCCAGCAGCCCTACAGGGGCGCGGGGCACAGATACGCAGTATTTT. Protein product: CASSPTGARGTDTQYF.

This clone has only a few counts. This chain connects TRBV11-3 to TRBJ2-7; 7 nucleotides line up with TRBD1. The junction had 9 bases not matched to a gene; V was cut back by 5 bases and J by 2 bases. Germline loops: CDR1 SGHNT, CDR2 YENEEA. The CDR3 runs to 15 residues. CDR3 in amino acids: CASSPKAGGPYEQYF. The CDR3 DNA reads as TGTGCCAGCAGCCCCAAGGCAGGGGGACCCTACGAGCAGTACTTC.

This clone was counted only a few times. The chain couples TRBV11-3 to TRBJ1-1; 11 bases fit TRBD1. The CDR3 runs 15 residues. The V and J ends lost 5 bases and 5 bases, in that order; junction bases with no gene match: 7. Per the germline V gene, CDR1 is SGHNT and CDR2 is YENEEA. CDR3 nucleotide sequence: TGTGCCAGCAGCCCGGCCGGGACAGGGGGAACTGAAGCTTTCTTT. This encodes CASSPAGTGGTEAFF.

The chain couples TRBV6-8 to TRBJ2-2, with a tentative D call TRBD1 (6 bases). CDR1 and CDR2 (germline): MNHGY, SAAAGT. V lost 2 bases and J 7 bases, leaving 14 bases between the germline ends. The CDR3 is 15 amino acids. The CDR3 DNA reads TGTGCCAGCAGTTACCCCGACAGGACCGGCGGGGAGCTGTTTTTT. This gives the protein CASSYPDRTGGELFF.

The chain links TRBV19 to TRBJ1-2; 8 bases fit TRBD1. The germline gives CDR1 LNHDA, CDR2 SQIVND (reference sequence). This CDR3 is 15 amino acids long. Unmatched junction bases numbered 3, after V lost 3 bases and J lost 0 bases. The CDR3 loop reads CASSIQTGANYGYTF. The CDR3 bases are TGTGCCAGTAGTATCCAGACAGGGGCTAACTATGGCTACACCTTC.

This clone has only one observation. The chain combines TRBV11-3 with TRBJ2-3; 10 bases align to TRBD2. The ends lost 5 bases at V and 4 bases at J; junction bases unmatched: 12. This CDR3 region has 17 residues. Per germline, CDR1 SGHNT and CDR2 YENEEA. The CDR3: CASSLLASTSGSDTQYF. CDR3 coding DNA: TGTGCCAGCAGCCTACTAGCATCGACTAGCGGGTCAGATACGCAGTATTTT. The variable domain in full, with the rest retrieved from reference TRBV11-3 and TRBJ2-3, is EAGVVQSPRYKIIEKKQPVAFWCNPISGHNTLYWYLQNLGQGPELLIRYENEEAVDDSQLPKDRFSAERLKGVDSTLKIQPAELGDSAVYLCASSLLASTSGSDTQYFGPGTRLTVL.

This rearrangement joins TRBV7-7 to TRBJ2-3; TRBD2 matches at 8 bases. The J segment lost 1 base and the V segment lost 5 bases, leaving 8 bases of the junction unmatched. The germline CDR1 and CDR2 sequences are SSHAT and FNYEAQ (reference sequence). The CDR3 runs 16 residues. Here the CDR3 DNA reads TGTGCCAGCAGCCGCGACAGCGGGGGAGGCACAGATACGCAGTATTTT. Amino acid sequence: CASSRDSGGGTDTQYF.

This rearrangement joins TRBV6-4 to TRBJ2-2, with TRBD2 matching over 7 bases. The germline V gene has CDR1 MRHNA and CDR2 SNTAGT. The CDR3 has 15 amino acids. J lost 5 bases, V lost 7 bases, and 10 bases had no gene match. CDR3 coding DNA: TGTGCCAGCACGTTCCGGGGGAGGGTGACCGGGGAGCTGTTTTTT. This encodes CASTFRGRVTGELFF.

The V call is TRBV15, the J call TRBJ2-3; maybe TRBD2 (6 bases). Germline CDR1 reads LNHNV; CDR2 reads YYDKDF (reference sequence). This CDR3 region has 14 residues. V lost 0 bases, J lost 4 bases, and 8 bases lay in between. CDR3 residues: CATSRDSGADTQYF. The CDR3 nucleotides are TGTGCCACCAGCAGAGATTCGGGAGCAGATACGCAGTATTTT. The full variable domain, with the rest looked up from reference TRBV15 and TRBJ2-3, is DAMVIQNPRYQVTQFGKPVTLSCSQTLNHNVMYWYQQKSSQAPKLLFHYYDKDFNNEADTPDNFQSRRPNTSFCFLDIRSPGLGDTAMYLCATSRDSGADTQYFGPGTRLTVL.

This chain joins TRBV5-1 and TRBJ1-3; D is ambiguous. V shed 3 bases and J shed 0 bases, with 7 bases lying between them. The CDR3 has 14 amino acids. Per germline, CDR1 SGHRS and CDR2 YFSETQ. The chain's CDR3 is CASSSSISGNTIYF. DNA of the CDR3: TGCGCCAGCAGCTCCTCGATCTCTGGAAACACCATATATTTT.

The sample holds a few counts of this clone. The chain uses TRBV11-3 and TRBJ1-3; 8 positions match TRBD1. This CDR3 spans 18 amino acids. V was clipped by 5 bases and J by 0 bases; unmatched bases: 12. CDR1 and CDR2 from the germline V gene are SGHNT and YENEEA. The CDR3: CASSLGVGTGVSGNTIYF. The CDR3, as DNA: TGTGCCAGCAGCCTAGGGGTGGGGACAGGCGTCTCTGGAAACACCATATATTTT.

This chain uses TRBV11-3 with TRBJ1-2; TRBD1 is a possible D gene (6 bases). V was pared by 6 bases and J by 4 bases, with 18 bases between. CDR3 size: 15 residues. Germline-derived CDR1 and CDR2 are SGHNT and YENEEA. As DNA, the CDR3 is TGTGCCAGCAGTTGGGACACGTCACCTTCCTATGGCTACACCTTC. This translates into CASSWDTSPSYGYTF.